This passage covers 6 T cell receptor beta chains from one sample sequenced in a study of vaccination effects on CD4 cells after COVID-19. No antigen has been identified for these receptors. The data were produced by immunoSEQ multiplex PCR, yet TCRdb's version contains in-frame clones alone and is incomplete. The profile shows around 59,000 clones, just under 80% of them singletons. CD4+ T cells specific for antigen were expanded with viral peptide pools by the ViraFEST assay before sequencing. Investigators separated out CD4+ T cells once 9 to 11 days of culture had passed. Two doses of BNT162b2 or mRNA-1273 vaccine were administered to participants. The specimen was CD4+ T cells from PBMCs cultured with HCoV-OC43 spike peptides, collected after COVID-19 vaccination. The sample's subset: HCoV-OC43 spike overlapping peptide pool stimulation. The origin of the receptors is a human donor who received a COVID-19 vaccine.

As for this clone: Additional DNA sequences in this sample encode the identical CDR3. The chain employs TRBV19 and TRBJ2-2, with a weak D call TRBD1 (6 bases). CDR3 length: 15 residues. The ends were cut back, 1 base at V and 2 bases at J, with 8 bases in the middle. Germline V gene sequence: CDR1 LNHDA, CDR2 SQIVND (reference sequence). The CDR3 region has the DNA TGTGCCAGTAGTATAGCAGGGGTCAACACCGGGGAGCTGTTTTTT. Translating it yields CASSIAGVNTGELFF.

This clone appeared a single time. This chain links TRBV29-1 with TRBJ2-1; 7 positions agree with TRBD2. V dropped 5 bases and J dropped 8; count of bases not matched to a gene: 6. Germline loops: CDR1 SQVTM, CDR2 ANQGSEA. The CDR3 consists of 12 residues. The CDR3 nucleotides are TGCAGCGTTTTCACTAGCGTTGATGAGCAGTTCTTC. It yields the protein CSVFTSVDEQFF.

The rearrangement links TRBV3-1 (or the pseudogene TRBV3-2) to TRBJ2-3; 8 positions match TRBD1. The CDR3 runs 14 residues. The germline CDR1 and CDR2 sequences are LGHDT and YNNKEL (reference sequence). J gave up 2 bases and V 5 bases, and 3 bases lay outside the gene matches. CDR3 sequence: CASSRQGSTDTQYF. CDR3 nucleotides: TGTGCCAGCAGCAGACAGGGGTCCACAGATACGCAGTATTTT.

The chain is built from TRBV6-5 and TRBJ1-1, with a possible D match to TRBD1 (6 bases). Between the trimmed V and J ends, which lost 5 bases and 1 base, there was a span of 14 bases. CDR3 size: 15 residues. The V gene's germline CDR1 is MNHEY and CDR2 SVGAGI. CDR3 loop: CASSPTHRANTEAFF. The DNA of the CDR3 is TGTGCCAGCAGTCCTACCCACAGGGCGAACACTGAAGCTTTCTTT.

V gene TRBV7-2 combines with J gene TRBJ2-5; 7 nucleotides align to TRBD2. Trimming at V came to 4 bases and at J to 1 base, leaving 6 bases not matched to a gene. From germline, CDR1 is SGHTA and CDR2 FQGNSA. CDR3 length equals 15 residues. The CDR3 DNA reads TGTGCCAGCAGCTGGACGTGGGAGGGCCAAGAGACCCAGTACTTC. Translated, it gives CASSWTWEGQETQYF.

This clone occurred a few times. The rearrangement uses TRBV5-1 and TRBJ1-2; tentatively, D is TRBD1 (6 bases). Germline V gene sequence: CDR1 SGHRS, CDR2 YFSETQ. V shed 3 bases and J shed 2 bases, with 8 bases lying between them. This CDR3 has 13 residues. CDR3 nucleotides: TGCGCCAGCAGCTCCGGGACAAACTATGGCTACACCTTC. As protein: CASSSGTNYGYTF.